Following are 15 T cell receptor beta chains from one sample sequenced in a study of T cells expressing NK-cell markers (dated by TCRdb to 2020 to 2021). Library construction relied on 5' RACE. TCRdb shows the sequencer as Illumina HiSeq 2000. TCRdb reprocessed the raw reads; every CDR3 protein sequence is a single record, and DNA is not supplied. The table kept for this sample lists fewer than 400,000 distinct CDR3 sequences. Around 10% of the sample comes from the top ten. Material: blood T cells: a sorted CD56 or NKG2C T cell subset, CD4+ or CD8+ T cells, or bulk PBMC T cells (not recorded which). These receptors were taken from a woman between 45 and 65 years old in good health. Donor details come from another sample of the same person, matched by shared clones.

The chain uses TRBV5-1 and TRBJ2-3; TCRdb reports TRBD2, a call that lacks DNA to check it against. This CDR3 contains 16 residues. Germline CDR1 and CDR2: SGHRS and YFSETQ. CDR3 loop: CASSSGLRGGTDTQYF.

J is TRBJ2-3 and V is TRBV7-9; as DNA is missing, the TRBD2 call by TCRdb cannot be tested. The CDR3 is 16 residues long. Germline V gene data show CDR1 as SEHNR and CDR2 as FQNEAQ (reference sequence). This CDR3 is CASSSGTSIKSDTQYF.

The V call is TRBV13, the J call TRBJ1-1. CDR1 and CDR2 from the germline V gene are PRHDT and FYEKMQ (reference sequence). The CDR3 loop spans 15 amino acids. The CDR3 region is CASSLGATDFTEAFF.

The rearrangement uses TRBV12-3 or TRBV12-4 and TRBJ1-5; TCRdb calls TRBD1, which cannot be checked without DNA. This CDR3 region has 15 residues. CDR3 in amino acids: CASSFLGRGNQPQHF.

This rearrangement joins TRBV30 to TRBJ2-1. The CDR3 has 12 amino acids. Germline lookup yields CDR1 GTSNPN and CDR2 SVGIG (reference sequence). CDR3 loop: CAWSAPVREQFF.

The chain has TRBV5-1 and TRBJ2-3; the TRBD1 assignment by TCRdb is unverifiable without DNA. Per the germline V gene, CDR1 is SGHRS and CDR2 is YFSETQ. The CDR3 spans 14 residues. The CDR3 region is CASSLAAPGDTQYF.

This chain uses TRBV12-3 or TRBV12-4 with TRBJ1-2; absent DNA, TCRdb's TRBD1 call cannot be checked. The CDR3 loop spans 16 amino acids. The CDR3 sequence: CASSRTGTGDWYGYTF.

This chain connects TRBV4-1 to TRBJ1-2. The germline V gene encodes CDR1 MGHRA and CDR2 YSYEKL. The CDR3 is 13 amino acids. The CDR3 sequence: CASSQVGLTGYTF.

V usage is TRBV7-9 and J usage is TRBJ2-2. The CDR3 has 17 residues. Looked up from germline, CDR1 is SEHNR and CDR2 is FQNEAQ (reference sequence). CDR3 sequence reads: CASSLAGFSRRTGELFF.

This chain uses TRBV20-1 with TRBJ1-3; TCRdb names TRBD1, which stays unverified in the absence of DNA. Germline values: CDR1 DFQATT, CDR2 SNEGSKA (reference sequence). CDR3 length: 16 amino acids. The CDR3 is CSAPQGGRASGNTIYF.

The rearrangement uses TRBV14 and TRBJ2-2; TCRdb reports TRBD1, a call that lacks DNA to check it against. The CDR3 is 17 amino acids. Germline V gives CDR1 SGHDN, CDR2 FVKESK. The CDR3 loop is CASSQAPGQGSNGELFF.

J is TRBJ1-1 and V is TRBV20-1. Germline loops: CDR1 DFQATT, CDR2 SNEGSKA (reference sequence). The CDR3 extends over 15 amino acids. CDR3 sequence reads: CSARDSVDKNTEAFF.

The V call is TRBV27, the J call TRBJ2-5; with no DNA, the TCRdb D assignment of TRBD2 cannot be verified. The CDR3 covers 16 residues. Germline loops: CDR1 MNHEY, CDR2 SMNVEV (reference sequence). The CDR3: CASQVASGRAGETQYF.

The chain joins TRBV5-6 to TRBJ1-4; TCRdb's assignment of TRBD1 cannot be checked, as there is no DNA. This CDR3 has 15 amino acids. Germline V gene sequence: CDR1 SGHDT, CDR2 YYEEEE. CDR3 residues: CASAPQGASNEKLFF.

The J gene is TRBJ2-1, the V gene TRBV15; the D call from TCRdb, TRBD2, cannot be confirmed without DNA. The germline CDR1 and CDR2 sequences are LNHNV and YYDKDF (reference sequence). The CDR3 has 14 amino acids. Here the CDR3 reads CATSGGRGDNEQFF. Variable domain in full (rest from reference TRBV15 and TRBJ2-1): DAMVIQNPRYQVTQFGKPVTLSCSQTLNHNVMYWYQQKSSQAPKLLFHYYDKDFNNEADTPDNFQSRRPNTSFCFLDIRSPGLGDTAMYLCATSGGRGDNEQFFGPGTRLTVL.